This paragraph reports one T cell receptor beta chain. Its specificity is not known. The data originate from a study of lymphopenia after photon versus proton radiotherapy. Study-level findings and limits: Relative stability marked proton patients; photon patients lost diversity and naive cells. Oligoclonal CD8+ Temra expansion after nadir drove photon patients' diversity drop. Survival link was tested only in deceased patients; proton benefit remains a possibility.

Generated by immunoSEQ multiplex PCR, the TCRdb table keeps only in-frame clones and is missing some. The sample carries tens of thousands of clones, 80% to 90% recorded once. The CDR3 runs 15 residues. Germline loops: CDR1 MGHDK, CDR2 SYGVNS. After removal of 3 bases from V and 7 bases from J, the junction contained 4 bases not matched to a gene. This chain links TRBV25-1 with TRBJ1-6, with 9 nucleotides matching TRBD1. The sample was peripheral blood, taken from a patient treated with proton-based radiotherapy. The sequence came from a man at least 80 years old with esophageal cancer. The CDR3 DNA is TGTGCCAGCAGTGATCTGGGACAGGGCAATTCACCCCTCCACTTT. Translating it yields CASSDLGQGNSPLHF. Based on the CDR3 plus reference TRBV25-1 and TRBJ1-6, the full variable domain is EADIYQTPRYLVIGTGKKITLECSQTMGHDKMYWYQQDPGMELHLIHYSYGVNSTEKGDLSSESTVSRIRTEHFPLTLESARPSHTSQYLCASSDLGQGNSPLHFGNGTRLTVT.